The 25 T cell receptor beta chains below all came from one sample that was sequenced in a study of T cells after somatic rescue of genetic block. Assay: immunoSEQ multiplex PCR; the TCRdb copy retains only in-frame clones and omits some. The repertoire has 95,000 to 120,000 clones, around 90% of them found once; the top ten carry 1.4%. Material: peripheral blood mononuclear cells (PBMCs). Receptors were obtained from a young woman.

The J gene is TRBJ2-2, the V gene TRBV6-4; a possible D gene is TRBD1 (6 bases). Germline V lookup: CDR1 MRHNA, CDR2 SNTAGT. This CDR3 is 14 amino acids long. The V and J ends lost 6 bases and 5 bases respectively, with 13 bases between them. The CDR3 DNA reads as TGTGCCAGCAGGGGACAAACGGGAACCGGGGAGCTGTTTTTT. Translated, it gives CASRGQTGTGELFF.

The gene calls are TRBV28 and TRBJ2-3; possibly TRBD2 for D (6 bases). Germline assignment: CDR1 MDHEN and CDR2 SYDVKM. V was cut by 3 bases and J by 3 bases, with 10 bases left in between. This CDR3 contains 14 residues. CDR3: CASSLGTLTDTQYF. The DNA of the CDR3 is TGTGCCAGCAGTTTGGGGACTTTAACAGATACGCAGTATTTT.

The chain combines TRBV7-2 with TRBJ2-7, with 12 nucleotides matching TRBD2. From germline, CDR1 is SGHTA and CDR2 FQGNSA. V lost 1 base to trimming and J lost 2 bases; unmatched junction nucleotides: 3. The CDR3 loop spans 16 amino acids. The CDR3, as DNA: TGTGCCAGCAGCTTAGGACTAGCGGGGGACACCTACGAGCAGTACTTC. Translating gives CASSLGLAGDTYEQYF.

This chain joins TRBV7-3 and TRBJ1-3; 9 bases are shared with TRBD1. Losses at the gene ends were 5 bases for V and 4 bases for J; bases not matched to a gene: 3. CDR1 and CDR2 from the germline V gene are SGHTA and FQGTGA. This CDR3 region has 14 residues. The CDR3 DNA reads TGTGCCAGCAGCGCCGGGACAGGGGGAAACACCATATATTTT. Its protein product is CASSAGTGGNTIYF.

Comments on this clone: The CDR3 does not close with the conserved phenylalanine or tryptophan, likely indicating a read error. Because the CDR3's place on the DNA is in doubt, the DNA is left out and the CDR3 is given as listed by TCRdb. V gene TRBV9 combines with J gene TRBJ1-1; the tabulated D call, TRBD1, remains unverified against the DNA. In germline, CDR1 is SGDLS, CDR2 YYNGEE. The CDR3 is 9 amino acids in total, end residues counted. CDR3 amino acids: CASSLTGPL.

This chain links TRBV14 with TRBJ1-2, with 12 bases aligning to TRBD1. The V gene end was trimmed by 0 bases and the J gene end by 8 bases; junction bases not matched to a gene: 10. Germline CDR1 SGHDN, CDR2 FVKESK. The CDR3 runs to 17 residues. The CDR3 DNA reads as TGTGCCAGCAGCCAAGAGTGGGACGGGGGACAGGGGGCGGGCTACACCTTC. This gives the protein CASSQEWDGGQGAGYTF.

With regard to this clone: This same CDR3 is encoded by further DNA sequences in the sample. This chain connects TRBV28 to TRBJ1-2, with D hard to call. The CDR3 length is 12 residues. With 5 bases removed from V and 3 bases from J, the gap between germline ends came to 7 bases. Germline values: CDR1 MDHEN, CDR2 SYDVKM. The CDR3 sequence is CASSLRDYGYTF. For the CDR3, the DNA is TGTGCCAGCAGTCTACGGGACTATGGCTACACCTTC.

The chain uses TRBV7-2 and TRBJ2-1; 9 nucleotides match TRBD1. Germline values: CDR1 SGHTA, CDR2 FQGNSA. V gave up 5 bases and J gave up 4 bases; unmatched junction bases: 6. The CDR3 spans 15 residues. CDR3 sequence reads: CASSLTGGNYNEQFF. The CDR3 bases are TGTGCCAGCAGCCTGACAGGGGGGAATTACAATGAGCAGTTCTTC. The full variable domain, its missing parts supplied by reference TRBV7-2 and TRBJ2-1, is GAGVSQSPSNKVTEKGKDVELRCDPISGHTALYWYRQSLGQGLEFLIYFQGNSAPDKSGLPSDRFSAERTGGSVSTLTIQRTQQEDSAVYLCASSLTGGNYNEQFFGPGTRLTVL.

V usage is TRBV19 and J usage is TRBJ1-4; D unclear. This CDR3 has 15 residues. Germline CDR1 LNHDA, CDR2 SQIVND (reference sequence). The V and J ends lost 3 bases and 0 bases respectively, with 8 bases between them. CDR3: CASSIISATNEKLFF. CDR3 nucleotides: TGTGCCAGTAGTATCATTTCGGCAACTAATGAAAAACTGTTTTTT.

The V call is TRBV7-2, the J call TRBJ1-3; D call uncertain. Germline loops: CDR1 SGHTA, CDR2 FQGNSA. The CDR3 sequence is 16 residues long. V gave up 5 bases and J gave up 0 bases, with 14 bases separating them. The CDR3 is CASSPSIGVSGNTIYF. CDR3 bases: TGTGCCAGCAGCCCTAGCATCGGGGTCTCTGGAAACACCATATATTTT.

This chain links TRBV19 with TRBJ2-7, with 9 positions matching TRBD1. This CDR3 is built from 14 residues. The V gene's germline CDR1 is LNHDA and CDR2 SQIVND (reference sequence). V dropped 9 bases and J dropped 3; count of bases not matched to a gene: 9. CDR3 sequence reads: CASMEGQGVYEQYF. The DNA for the CDR3 is TGTGCCAGCATGGAGGGACAGGGAGTCTACGAGCAGTACTTC.

The CDR3 DNA is TGTGCCTGGAGAATCGGGAACACCATATATTTT. Amino acids: CAWRIGNTIYF. This rearrangement joins TRBV30 to TRBJ1-3; unclear D gene. The CDR3 runs to 11 residues. The germline V gene encodes CDR1 GTSNPN and CDR2 SVGIG (reference sequence). The ends were cut back, 3 bases at V and 7 bases at J, with 7 bases in the middle. Using reference TRBV30 and TRBJ1-3 for the parts outside the CDR3, the full variable domain is SQTIHQWPATLVQPVGSPLSLECTVEGTSNPNLYWYRQAAGRGLQLLFYSVGIGQISSEVPQNLSASRPQDRQFILSSKKLLLSDSGFYLCAWRIGNTIYFGEGSWLTVV.

The chain recombines TRBV2 with TRBJ1-5; perhaps TRBD1 as D (5 bases). Trimming shortened V by 7 bases and J by 1 base, and 8 bases separated the two germline ends. Germline-derived CDR1 and CDR2 are SNHLY and FYNNEI. This CDR3 region has 13 residues. CDR3 sequence (DNA): TGTGCCAGCACGGGGGAGAGCAATCAGCCCCAGCATTTT. This gives the protein CASTGESNQPQHF.

The chain is built from TRBV27 and TRBJ1-2; a possible D gene is TRBD1 (5 bases). Per germline, CDR1 MNHEY and CDR2 SMNVEV (reference sequence). The CDR3 contains 13 residues. The V and J ends lost 5 bases and 4 bases respectively, with 11 bases between them. CDR3 sequence reads: CASSAGPVYGYTF. The CDR3 region has the DNA TGTGCCAGCAGTGCGGGGCCTGTCTATGGCTACACCTTC.

V is TRBV18 and J is TRBJ1-3; D is possibly TRBD1 (6 bases). Trimming shortened V by 2 bases and J by 4 bases, and 9 bases separated the two germline ends. Germline V gene sequence: CDR1 KGHSH, CDR2 LQKENI. This CDR3 has 14 amino acids. CDR3 DNA: TGTGCCAGCTCACCAAACAGGGACGGAAACACCATATATTTT. Its protein is CASSPNRDGNTIYF.

The chain carries TRBV4-2 and TRBJ1-6, with D unresolved. This CDR3 contains 18 residues. Germline assignment: CDR1 LGHNA and CDR2 YNFKEQ. V lost 0 bases and J 7 bases, leaving 19 bases between the germline ends. DNA for the CDR3: TGTGCCAGCAGCCAAGAGTCGTGGGCAGCCTCGAGGAATTCACCCCTCCACTTT. This sequence encodes CASSQESWAASRNSPLHF.

This clone has only a few counts. The rearrangement uses TRBV19 and TRBJ2-2, with unresolved D. V lost 1 base to trimming and J lost 7 bases, with 10 bases between them. The CDR3 loop spans 14 amino acids. Germline V gives CDR1 LNHDA, CDR2 SQIVND (reference sequence). CDR3 in amino acids: CASSIGWGGGELFF. The DNA of the CDR3 is TGTGCCAGTAGTATAGGATGGGGTGGCGGGGAGCTGTTTTTT.

The V call is TRBV10-3, the J call TRBJ2-1; 9 bases map to TRBD1. CDR3 length equals 14 residues. CDR1 and CDR2 (germline): ENHRY, SYGVKD. The V segment lost 11 bases and the J segment 3 bases; nucleotides outside the gene matches: 8. CDR3 amino acids: CAGGTGRNYNEQFF. CDR3 sequence (DNA): TGTGCCGGAGGGACAGGGAGGAACTACAATGAGCAGTTCTTC.

V and J are TRBV7-9 and TRBJ1-3, with D unresolved. The CDR3 length is 13 residues. Germline loops: CDR1 SEHNR, CDR2 FQNEAQ (reference sequence). The V end lost 5 bases, the J end lost 0 bases, and 5 bases lay between the germline ends. The CDR3 DNA sequence: TGTGCCAGCAGCGCGTCCTCTGGAAACACCATATATTTT. This codes for CASSASSGNTIYF.

The chain is built from TRBV5-1 and TRBJ1-4, with D unresolved. The CDR3 length is 14 residues. The ends were cut back, 4 bases at V and 0 bases at J, with 7 bases in the middle. The germline CDR1 and CDR2 sequences are SGHRS and YFSETQ. The CDR3 DNA reads as TGCGCCAGCAGCCCACTTTCAACTAATGAAAAACTGTTTTTT. This sequence encodes CASSPLSTNEKLFF.

The CDR3 DNA follows: TGTGCCAGCTCACCACGGGCAGAGGTGATCATGAACACTGAAGCTTTCTTT. Translated, it gives CASSPRAEVIMNTEAFF. The rearrangement uses TRBV18 and TRBJ1-1, with unresolved D. This CDR3 is 17 amino acids long. Deletions cut 1 base from V and 0 bases from J, with 15 bases between. Germline-derived CDR1 and CDR2 are KGHSH and LQKENI.

This clone came up once. J is TRBJ1-1 and V is TRBV11-3; a possible D gene is TRBD1 (5 bases). V was pared by 8 bases and J by 7 bases, with 14 bases between. Germline CDR1 and CDR2: SGHNT and YENEEA. The CDR3 consists of 12 residues. CDR3 region: CASSIVGGEAFF. The CDR3 region has the DNA TGTGCCAGCTCCATTGTGGGGGGTGAAGCTTTCTTT.

The chain employs TRBV28 and TRBJ1-1, with 11 bases fitting TRBD1. Trimming cost V 5 bases and J 2 bases; bases outside gene matches: 4. Looked up from germline, CDR1 is MDHEN and CDR2 is SYDVKM. The CDR3 totals 15 residues. The CDR3 loop reads CASSPGQGANTEAFF. Written as DNA, the CDR3 is TGTGCCAGCAGTCCAGGACAGGGGGCTAACACTGAAGCTTTCTTT.

The chain joins TRBV28 to TRBJ1-6, with D possibly being TRBD1 (5 bases). Germline V gene sequence: CDR1 MDHEN, CDR2 SYDVKM. The V end was cut by 6 bases, the J end by 3 bases, with 12 bases between. This CDR3 comprises 15 residues. The CDR3 is CASSRGAGYNSPLHF. The CDR3 DNA reads TGTGCCAGCAGCCGAGGGGCCGGCTATAATTCACCCCTCCACTTT. The entire variable domain, with the rest obtained from reference TRBV28 and TRBJ1-6, is as follows: DVKVTQSSRYLVKRTGEKVFLECVQDMDHENMFWYRQDPGLGLRLIYFSYDVKMKEKGDIPEGYSVSREKKERFSLILESASTNQTSMYLCASSRGAGYNSPLHFGNGTRLTVT.

The chain recombines TRBV11-3 with TRBJ1-1, with D uncertain. Deletions cut 5 bases from V and 3 bases from J, with 10 bases between. The CDR3 has 13 amino acids. Germline V gene data show CDR1 as SGHNT and CDR2 as YENEEA. The CDR3 reads CASSGREDTEAFF. CDR3 bases: TGTGCCAGCAGCGGCCGCGAGGACACTGAAGCTTTCTTT.